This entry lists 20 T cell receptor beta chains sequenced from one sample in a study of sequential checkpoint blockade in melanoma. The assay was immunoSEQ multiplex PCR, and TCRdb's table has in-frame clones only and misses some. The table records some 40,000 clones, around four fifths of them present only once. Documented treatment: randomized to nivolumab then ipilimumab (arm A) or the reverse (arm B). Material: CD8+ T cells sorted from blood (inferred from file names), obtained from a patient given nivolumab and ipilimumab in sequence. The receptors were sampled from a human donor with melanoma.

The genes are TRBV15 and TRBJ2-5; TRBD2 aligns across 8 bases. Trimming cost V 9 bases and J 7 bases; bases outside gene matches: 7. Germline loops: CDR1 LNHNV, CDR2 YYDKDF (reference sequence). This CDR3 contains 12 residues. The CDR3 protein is CATAGGFGTQYF. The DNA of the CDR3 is TGTGCCACTGCGGGGGGTTTCGGGACCCAGTACTTC.

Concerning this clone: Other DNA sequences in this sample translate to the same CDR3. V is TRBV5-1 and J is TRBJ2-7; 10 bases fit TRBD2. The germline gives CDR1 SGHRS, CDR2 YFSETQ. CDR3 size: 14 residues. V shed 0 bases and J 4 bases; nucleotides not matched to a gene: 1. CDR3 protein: CASSLASGGYEQYF. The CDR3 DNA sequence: TGCGCCAGCAGCTTGGCTAGCGGGGGATACGAGCAGTACTTC. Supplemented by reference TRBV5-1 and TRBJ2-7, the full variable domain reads KAGVTQTPRYLIKTRGQQVTLSCSPISGHRSVSWYQQTPGQGLQFLFEYFSETQRNKGNFPGRFSGRQFSNSRSEMNVSTLELGDSALYLCASSLASGGYEQYFGPGTRLTVT.

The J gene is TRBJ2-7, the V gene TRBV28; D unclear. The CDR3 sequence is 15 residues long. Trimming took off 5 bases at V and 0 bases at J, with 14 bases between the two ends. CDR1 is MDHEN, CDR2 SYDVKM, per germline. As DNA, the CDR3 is TGTGCCAGCAGTCCCCCCAGCGAGAGCTCCTACGAGCAGTACTTC. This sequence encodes CASSPPSESSYEQYF.

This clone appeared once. CDR3 sequence reads: CASSFWTSGTNTGELFF. The CDR3 DNA reads as TGTGCCAGCAGTTTTTGGACTAGCGGGACGAACACCGGGGAGCTGTTTTTT. This chain uses TRBV28 with TRBJ2-2, with TRBD2 matching over 12 bases. Germline trimming cut 3 bases from V and 0 bases from J; bases unmatched to any gene: 2. CDR1 MDHEN and CDR2 SYDVKM come from the germline V gene. CDR3 length: 17 amino acids.

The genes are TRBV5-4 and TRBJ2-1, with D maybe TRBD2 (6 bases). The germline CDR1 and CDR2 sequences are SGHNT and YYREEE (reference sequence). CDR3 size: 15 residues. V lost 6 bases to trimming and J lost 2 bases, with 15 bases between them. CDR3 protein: CASNPGGTPYNEQFF. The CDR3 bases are TGTGCCAGCAACCCTGGCGGGACCCCCTACAATGAGCAGTTCTTC.

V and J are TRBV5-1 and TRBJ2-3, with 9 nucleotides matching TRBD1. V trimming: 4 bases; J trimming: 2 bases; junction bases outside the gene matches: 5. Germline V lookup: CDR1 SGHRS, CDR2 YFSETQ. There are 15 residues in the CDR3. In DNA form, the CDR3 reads TGCGCCAGCAGCCCAGGACAGGGGCACACAGATACGCAGTATTTT. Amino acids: CASSPGQGHTDTQYF. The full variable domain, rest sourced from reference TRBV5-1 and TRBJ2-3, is KAGVTQTPRYLIKTRGQQVTLSCSPISGHRSVSWYQQTPGQGLQFLFEYFSETQRNKGNFPGRFSGRQFSNSRSEMNVSTLELGDSALYLCASSPGQGHTDTQYFGPGTRLTVL.

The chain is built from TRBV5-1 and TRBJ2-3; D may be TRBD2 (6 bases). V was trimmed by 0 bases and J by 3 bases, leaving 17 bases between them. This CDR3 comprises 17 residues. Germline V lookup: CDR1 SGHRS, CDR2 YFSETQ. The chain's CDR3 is CASSLEDWRGGTDTQYF. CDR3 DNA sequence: TGCGCCAGCAGCTTGGAGGATTGGCGGGGAGGAACAGATACGCAGTATTTT.

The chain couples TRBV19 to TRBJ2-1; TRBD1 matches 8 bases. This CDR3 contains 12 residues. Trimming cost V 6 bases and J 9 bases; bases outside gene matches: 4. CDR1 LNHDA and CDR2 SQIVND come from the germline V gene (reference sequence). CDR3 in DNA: TGTGCCAGTAGGCTCGGGACAGGTGAGCAGTTCTTC. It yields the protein CASRLGTGEQFF.

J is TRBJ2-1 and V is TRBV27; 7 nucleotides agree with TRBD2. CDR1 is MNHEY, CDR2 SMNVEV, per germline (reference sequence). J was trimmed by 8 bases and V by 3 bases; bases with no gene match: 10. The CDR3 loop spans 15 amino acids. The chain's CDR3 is CASSFTSASGYEQFF. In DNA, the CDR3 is TGTGCCAGCAGTTTTACTAGCGCGAGCGGCTATGAGCAGTTCTTC.

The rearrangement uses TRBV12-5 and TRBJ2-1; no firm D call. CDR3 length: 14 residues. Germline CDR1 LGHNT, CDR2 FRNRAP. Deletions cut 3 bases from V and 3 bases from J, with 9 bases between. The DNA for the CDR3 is TGTGCTAGTGGTTTTGGCGGCCTCTACAATGAGCAGTTCTTC. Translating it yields CASGFGGLYNEQFF.

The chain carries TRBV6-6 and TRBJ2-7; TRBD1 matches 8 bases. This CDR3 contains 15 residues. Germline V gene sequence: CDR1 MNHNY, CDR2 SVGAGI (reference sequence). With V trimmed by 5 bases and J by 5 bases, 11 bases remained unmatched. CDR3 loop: CASSPQTGVIDEQYF. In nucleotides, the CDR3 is TGTGCCAGCAGTCCTCAGACAGGGGTTATCGACGAGCAGTACTTC.

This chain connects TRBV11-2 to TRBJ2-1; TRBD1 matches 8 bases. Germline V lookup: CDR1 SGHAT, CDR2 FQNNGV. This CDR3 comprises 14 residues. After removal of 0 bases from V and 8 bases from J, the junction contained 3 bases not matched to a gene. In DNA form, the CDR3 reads TGTGCCAGCAGCTTAGAGTCAGGGGGCTATGAGCAGTTCTTC. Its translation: CASSLESGGYEQFF. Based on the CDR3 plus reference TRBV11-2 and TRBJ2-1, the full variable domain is EAGVAQSPRYKIIEKRQSVAFWCNPISGHATLYWYQQILGQGPKLLIQFQNNGVVDDSQLPKDRFSAERLKGVDSTLKIQPAKLEDSAVYLCASSLESGGYEQFFGPGTRLTVL.

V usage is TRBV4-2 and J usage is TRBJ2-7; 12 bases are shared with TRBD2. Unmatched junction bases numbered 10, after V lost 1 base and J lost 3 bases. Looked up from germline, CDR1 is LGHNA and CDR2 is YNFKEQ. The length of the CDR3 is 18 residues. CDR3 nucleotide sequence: TGTGCCAGCAGCCAAGTCCTACCGGGGACTAGCGGGTTCTACGAGCAGTACTTC. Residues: CASSQVLPGTSGFYEQYF.

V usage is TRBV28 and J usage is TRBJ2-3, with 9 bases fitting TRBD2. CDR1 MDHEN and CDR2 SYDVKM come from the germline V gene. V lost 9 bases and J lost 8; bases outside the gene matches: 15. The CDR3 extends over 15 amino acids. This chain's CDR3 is CASHQREELDGTQYF. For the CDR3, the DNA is TGTGCCAGTCACCAGCGGGAGGAACTCGACGGTACGCAGTATTTT.

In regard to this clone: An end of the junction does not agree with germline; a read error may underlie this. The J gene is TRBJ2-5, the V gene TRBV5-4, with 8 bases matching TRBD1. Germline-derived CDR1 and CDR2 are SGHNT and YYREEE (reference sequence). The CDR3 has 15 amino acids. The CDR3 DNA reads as TGTGCCAGCAGCTTGGGACAGGGGCTACAAGGGACCCAGTACTTC. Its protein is CASSLGQGLQGTQYF.

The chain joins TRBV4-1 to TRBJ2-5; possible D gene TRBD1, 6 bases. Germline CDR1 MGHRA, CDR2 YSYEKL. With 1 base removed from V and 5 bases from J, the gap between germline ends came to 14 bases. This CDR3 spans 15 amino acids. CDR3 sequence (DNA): TGCGCCAGCAGCCAAGTTCAGGGGTTCGGGGAGACCCAGTACTTC. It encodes CASSQVQGFGETQYF.

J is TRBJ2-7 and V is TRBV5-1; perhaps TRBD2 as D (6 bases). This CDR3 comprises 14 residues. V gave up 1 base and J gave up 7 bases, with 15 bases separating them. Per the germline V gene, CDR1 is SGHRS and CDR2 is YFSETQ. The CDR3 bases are TGCGCCAGCAGCTTGCGAGCGGGCGCCTGGGAGCAGTACTTC. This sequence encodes CASSLRAGAWEQYF.

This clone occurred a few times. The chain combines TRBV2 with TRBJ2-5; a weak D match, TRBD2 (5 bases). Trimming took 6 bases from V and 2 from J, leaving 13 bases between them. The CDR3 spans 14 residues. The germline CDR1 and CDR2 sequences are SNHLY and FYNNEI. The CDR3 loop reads CASSENRDQETQYF. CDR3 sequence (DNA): TGTGCCAGCAGCGAAAACCGGGATCAAGAGACCCAGTACTTC.

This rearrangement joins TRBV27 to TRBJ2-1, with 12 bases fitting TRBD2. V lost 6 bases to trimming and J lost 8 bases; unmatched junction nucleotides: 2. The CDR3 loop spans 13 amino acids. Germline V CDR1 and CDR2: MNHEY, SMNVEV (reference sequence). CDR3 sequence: CASRGTSGHEQFF. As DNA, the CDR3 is TGTGCCAGCAGAGGGACTAGCGGGCATGAGCAGTTCTTC.

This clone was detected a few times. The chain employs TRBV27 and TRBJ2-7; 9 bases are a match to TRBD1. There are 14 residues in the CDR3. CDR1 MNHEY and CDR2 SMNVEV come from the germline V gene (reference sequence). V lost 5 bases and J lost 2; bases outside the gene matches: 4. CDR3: CASSGGDRAYEQYF. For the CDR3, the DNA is TGTGCCAGCAGTGGGGGGGACAGGGCCTACGAGCAGTACTTC.